The rows below give T cell receptor beta chains drawn from one sample of a study of regulatory and conventional T cells in RAG deficiency. The protocol was immunoSEQ multiplex PCR, while the TCRdb copy is restricted to in-frame clones and leaves out a portion. Of 20,000 or so clones listed, roughly 93% are singletons. Another study also made use of these data, one on regulatory T cells.

Specimen: CD4+ T cells sorted from blood. Receptors originate from a human donor in good health. CDR3s include the opening cysteine and the closing phenylalanine or tryptophan. The order of the fields is V gene, clone size, D gene, J gene, CDR3 DNA, CDR3 protein. A D gene is named only where the DNA matches it firmly. The size field is filled for only some rows; it gives once, few, many or a size class.

>TRBV10-3|-|-|TRBJ1-6
TGTGCCATCAGTGAAGGGCAGGGGCCGGACCAATTCCACTTT
CAISEGQGPDQFHF
>TRBV4-1|-|TRBD1|TRBJ1-4
TGCGCCAGCAGCCATCTTGGGGACAGGGCGAGCGAAAAACTGTTTTTT
CASSHLGDRASEKLFF
>TRBV4-1|-|-|TRBJ2-7
TGCGCCAGCAGCCAACGTTGGACAGCCAACCTCGGTTCACCCTACGAGCAGTACTTC
CASSQRWTANLGSPYEQYF
>TRBV20-1|-|-|TRBJ1-1
TGCAGTGCCCCAGGGAGTTCTGAAGCTTTCTTT
CSAPGSSEAFF
>TRBV13|-|-|TRBJ2-5
TGTGCCAGCAGCTCAAGGACAAGGACGGAGACCCAGTACTTC
CASSSRTRTETQYF
>TRBV15|-|-|TRBJ2-3
TGTGCCACCCGAGTTTTGTTGGGGGAGGGCACAGATACGCAGTATTTT
CATRVLLGEGTDTQYF
>TRBV15|once|-|TRBJ2-6
TGTGCCACCAGCAGAGATTGGACGGCTGGGGCCAACGTCCTGACTTTC
CATSRDWTAGANVLTF
>TRBV6-6|once|-|TRBJ2-2
TGTGCCAGCAGACTTACAGGGTCCGGGGAGCTGTTTTTT
CASRLTGSGELFF
>TRBV10-1|-|-|TRBJ2-1
TGCGCCAGCAGCTCTAGACCCCGCGACAATGAGCAGTTCTTC
CASSSRPRDNEQFF
>TRBV28|-|TRBD2|TRBJ2-3
TGTGCCAGCAGCCGACTAGCGGGGGAGGCCGATACGCAGTATTTT
CASSRLAGEADTQYF
>TRBV19|-|-|TRBJ2-5
TGTGCCAGTGGGCAGGGACAAGAGACCCAGTACTTC
CASGQGQETQYF
>TRBV30|-|-|TRBJ1-5
TGTGCCTGGAGTGTTAATACCAATCAGCCCCAGCATTTT
CAWSVNTNQPQHF
>TRBV11-2|-|TRBD1|TRBJ2-7
TGTGCCAGCAGCTCGGGACAGGGGCGCTACGAGCAGTACTTC
CASSSGQGRYEQYF
>TRBV5-8|-|-|TRBJ1-5
TGTGCCAGCAGCTTGTTCCGTGGCCGAAGCAATCAGCCCCAGCATTTT
CASSLFRGRSNQPQHF
>TRBV19|-|-|TRBJ2-4
TGTGCCAGTAGAGAGACCGCCTCGAACATTCAGTACTTC
CASRETASNIQYF
>TRBV21-1|-|-|TRBJ1-1
TGTGCCAGCAGCAAAGACGCCGGGACAGAAAAAGGGACTGAAGCTTTCTTT
CASSKDAGTEKGTEAFF
>TRBV7-6|once|-|TRBJ2-5
TGTGCCAGCAGCTTAGGACCCACAGGGTTGGCAGAGACCCAGTACTTC
CASSLGPTGLAETQYF
>TRBV30|once|-|TRBJ1-2
TGTGCCTGGAGCTCAGGGGTCTATGGCTACACCTTC
CAWSSGVYGYTF
>TRBV5-5|-|-|TRBJ1-3
TGTGCCAGCAGCTTGGGAGGGTATGGAAACACCATATATTTT
CASSLGGYGNTIYF
>TRBV6-1|-|-|TRBJ2-7
TGTGCCAGCAGCCGGGACATGGTCTCCTACGAGCAGTACTTC
CASSRDMVSYEQYF
>TRBV27|-|-|TRBJ2-6
TGTGCCAGCAGCAGGTCAGCGAACTCTGGGGCCAACGTCCTGACTTTC
CASSRSANSGANVLTF
>TRBV7-8|-|-|TRBJ2-3
TGTGCCACCGGGGCGCGCACAGATACGCAGTATTTT
CATGARTDTQYF
>TRBV7-7|-|TRBD1|TRBJ2-2
TGTGCTAGCAGCTTAGTGGTCCGGGACAGGGTAGCGACCGGGGAGCTGTTTTTT
CASSLVVRDRVATGELFF
>TRBV6-6|-|-|TRBJ2-5
TGTGCCAGCAGTCTCGGAGCGGAACAAGAGACCCAGTACTTC
CASSLGAEQETQYF
>TRBV5-1|-|-|TRBJ1-3
TGCGCCAGCAGATTACAGACGGACTCTGGAAACACCATATATTTT
CASRLQTDSGNTIYF
>TRBV2|-|-|TRBJ1-4
TGTGCCAGCAAGAGGGCCCAAACTAATGAAAAACTGTTTTTT
CASKRAQTNEKLFF
>TRBV30|-|TRBD1|TRBJ1-2
TGTGCCTGGACTCGGACAGGGACCAACTATGGCTACACCTTC
CAWTRTGTNYGYTF
>TRBV7-9|-|-|TRBJ1-2
TGTGCCAGCAGCTTAGGTGTGGGCAGCCCGCGGAACTATGGCTACACCTTC
CASSLGVGSPRNYGYTF
>TRBV10-3|-|-|TRBJ2-7
TGTGCCACTTCGACAATCCCCTACGAGCAGTACTTC
CATSTIPYEQYF
>TRBV6-5|once|-|TRBJ2-5
TGTGCCAGCAGTTATTCGGGTGGTGGCGGGGAAGAGACCCAGTACTTC
CASSYSGGGGEETQYF
>TRBV18|-|TRBD1|TRBJ1-2
TGTGCCAGCTCACTACGGACAGGGGCAAGCTATGGCTACACCTTC
CASSLRTGASYGYTF
>TRBV5-8|-|-|TRBJ1-6
TGTGCCAGCAGCCACAAAGGGAGGACAGAGTTTCGGTCACCCCTCCACTTT
CASSHKGRTEFRSPLHF
>TRBV30|-|-|TRBJ1-3
TGTGCCTGGAGTGGGGGGTCTGGAAACACCATATATTTT
CAWSGGSGNTIYF
>TRBV19|-|-|TRBJ1-5
TGTGCCAGTAGTATGGCTAATAGCAATCAGCCCCAGCATTTT
CASSMANSNQPQHF
>TRBV27|-|TRBD1|TRBJ1-2
TGTGCCAGCAGCCCCGGGACAGCCCCACGGAATAACTATGGCTACACCTTC
CASSPGTAPRNNYGYTF
>TRBV7-3|-|-|TRBJ2-6
TGTGCCAGCAGCGAAACTGGGGCCAACGTCCTGACTTTC
CASSETGANVLTF